This T cell receptor (beta chain) was documented in a study of cytomegalovirus exposure and HLA in healthy donors. As for the study in general: HLA-typed donors were the source of about 85 million unique TCRs held in an early data release. General study points: In a later analysis, DRB1 alleles had the most associated TCRs; HLA-C alleles the fewest. When presence/absence was analysed, sequencing depth was taken to be roughly uniform across donors.

Germline-derived CDR1 and CDR2 are SGHNT and YYREEE (reference sequence). The V segment lost 4 bases and the J segment 6 bases; nucleotides outside the gene matches: 6. This CDR3 comprises 14 residues. The study ran its PCR with 60 Vbeta and 13 Jbeta primers. Using immunoSEQ multiplex PCR, the repertoire was profiled, and TCRdb retains in-frame clones only, with some absent. The sample gives 100,000 to 150,000 clones, over 70% of which show up once; 4% to 4.5% is in the top ten. The sample holds one count of this clone. Its antigen is currently unknown. The chain recombines TRBV5-4 with TRBJ2-2; 7 positions agree with TRBD1. This TCR was sampled from a woman in her 40s in good health and CMV-seronegative. The sample taken for sequencing was PBMCs. The CDR3 spells CASSPNRGAGELFF. As DNA, the CDR3 is TGTGCCAGCAGCCCCAACAGGGGAGCCGGGGAGCTGTTTTTT.